These T cell receptor beta chains were read from a single sample in a study of blood T cell repertoires in COVID-19. Libraries were prepared by immunoSEQ multiplex PCR; TCRdb keeps only in-frame clonotypes and omits some of them. The table lists a few hundred thousand clones, approximately 88% of them singletons. Source material: peripheral blood. The receptors were gathered from a woman younger than 45 with COVID-19, enrolled during active disease. CDR3s include the opening cysteine and the closing phenylalanine or tryptophan. Each record gives: D gene, V gene, J gene, CDR3 length, clone size, CDR3 protein, CDR3 DNA. The D gene is left open where the match is weak. Size is stated for part of the rows, as once, few or many counts, or as a class when the clone is expanded.

d_gene: -; v_gene: TRBV11-2; j_gene: TRBJ1-3; len: 13; abundance: -; CDR3aa: CASSFQGGNTIYF; CDR3nt: TGTGCCAGCAGCTTTCAGGGGGGAAACACCATATATTTT
d_gene: -; v_gene: TRBV28; j_gene: TRBJ2-1; len: 13; abundance: -; CDR3aa: CASSLSLSPEQFF; CDR3nt: TGTGCCAGCAGTTTATCGCTATCTCCTGAGCAGTTCTTC
d_gene: TRBD2; v_gene: TRBV18; j_gene: TRBJ2-7; len: 15; abundance: few; CDR3aa: CASSPPSGDSYEQYF; CDR3nt: TGTGCCAGCTCACCACCTAGCGGGGACTCCTACGAGCAGTACTTC
d_gene: TRBD1; v_gene: TRBV27; j_gene: TRBJ1-1; len: 15; abundance: once; CDR3aa: CASSSGQGGNTEAFF; CDR3nt: TGTGCCAGCAGTTCCGGACAGGGCGGGAACACTGAAGCTTTCTTT
d_gene: TRBD2; v_gene: TRBV28; j_gene: TRBJ2-1; len: 13; abundance: -; CDR3aa: CASRLAGDNEQFF; CDR3nt: TGTGCCAGTAGACTAGCGGGAGATAATGAGCAGTTCTTC
d_gene: TRBD1; v_gene: TRBV6-6; j_gene: TRBJ2-7; len: 13; abundance: -; CDR3aa: CASSQTGGYEQYF; CDR3nt: TGTGCCAGCAGTCAGACAGGGGGCTACGAGCAGTACTTC
d_gene: -; v_gene: TRBV7-2; j_gene: TRBJ1-2; len: 16; abundance: -; CDR3aa: CASSSPTRGGPYGYTF; CDR3nt: TGTGCCAGCAGCTCGCCCACGCGGGGGGGACCATATGGCTACACCTTC
d_gene: -; v_gene: TRBV7-8; j_gene: TRBJ1-5; len: 14; abundance: -; CDR3aa: CASSLDGWNQPQHF; CDR3nt: TGTGCCAGCAGCTTAGACGGGTGGAATCAGCCCCAGCATTTT
d_gene: TRBD2; v_gene: TRBV11-3; j_gene: TRBJ2-3; len: 14; abundance: -; CDR3aa: CASFSMASGMTQYF; CDR3nt: TGTGCCAGCTTCTCGATGGCTAGCGGGATGACGCAGTATTTT
d_gene: -; v_gene: TRBV4-2; j_gene: TRBJ1-2; len: 12; abundance: -; CDR3aa: CASSQDQNGYTF; CDR3nt: TGTGCCAGCAGCCAAGATCAAAATGGCTACACCTTC
d_gene: TRBD2; v_gene: TRBV10-2; j_gene: TRBJ2-1; len: 14; abundance: -; CDR3aa: CASSSSGGFNEQFF; CDR3nt: TGCGCCAGCAGTTCTAGCGGGGGGTTTAATGAGCAGTTCTTC
d_gene: -; v_gene: TRBV28; j_gene: TRBJ2-7; len: 12; abundance: once; CDR3aa: CASSHTSYEQYF; CDR3nt: TGTGCCAGCAGTCATACAAGCTACGAGCAGTACTTC
d_gene: -; v_gene: TRBV5-5; j_gene: TRBJ2-2; len: 16; abundance: -; CDR3aa: CASSLPRGIDTGELFF; CDR3nt: TGTGCCAGCAGCTTGCCTCGGGGGATCGACACCGGGGAGCTGTTTTTT
d_gene: TRBD1; v_gene: TRBV6-2/TRBV6-3; j_gene: TRBJ2-5; len: 19; abundance: -; CDR3aa: CASSYSKTDRRPYQETQYF; CDR3nt: TGTGCCAGCAGTTACTCGAAAACGGACAGGCGGCCTTACCAAGAGACCCAGTACTTC
d_gene: -; v_gene: TRBV29-1; j_gene: TRBJ1-1; len: 11; abundance: -; CDR3aa: CSVGMNTEAFF; CDR3nt: TGCAGCGTCGGGATGAACACTGAAGCTTTCTTT
d_gene: TRBD1; v_gene: TRBV5-4; j_gene: TRBJ1-1; len: 16; abundance: -; CDR3aa: CASSLKNRDSNTEAFF; CDR3nt: TGTGCCAGCAGCTTAAAAAACCGGGACAGCAACACTGAAGCTTTCTTT
d_gene: -; v_gene: TRBV7-8; j_gene: TRBJ1-2; len: 15; abundance: -; CDR3aa: CASSPGQQPNYGYTF; CDR3nt: TGTGCCAGCAGCCCTGGACAGCAACCTAACTATGGCTACACCTTC
d_gene: TRBD2; v_gene: TRBV6-5; j_gene: TRBJ2-2; len: 15; abundance: -; CDR3aa: CASSTSGGPIGELFF; CDR3nt: TGTGCCAGCAGTACTAGCGGGGGGCCTATCGGGGAGCTGTTTTTT
d_gene: -; v_gene: TRBV12-5; j_gene: TRBJ2-2; len: 16; abundance: -; CDR3aa: CASGFSGGPGFGELFF; CDR3nt: TGTGCTAGTGGTTTCTCCGGAGGGCCTGGGTTCGGGGAGCTGTTTTTT
d_gene: -; v_gene: TRBV9; j_gene: TRBJ1-6; len: 15; abundance: -; CDR3aa: CASSVAAGQPSPLHF; CDR3nt: TGTGCCAGCAGCGTAGCCGCCGGACAGCCCTCACCCCTCCACTTT
d_gene: TRBD1; v_gene: TRBV28; j_gene: TRBJ1-1; len: 15; abundance: -; CDR3aa: CASSPPTGVNTEAFF; CDR3nt: TGTGCCAGCAGTCCACCGACAGGGGTGAACACTGAAGCTTTCTTT
d_gene: TRBD1; v_gene: TRBV9; j_gene: TRBJ1-1; len: 15; abundance: once; CDR3aa: CASSGLTGMNTEAFF; CDR3nt: TGTGCCAGCAGCGGACTGACAGGGATGAACACTGAAGCTTTCTTT
d_gene: TRBD1; v_gene: TRBV19; j_gene: TRBJ2-1; len: 15; abundance: -; CDR3aa: CASSLTGGPHNEQFF; CDR3nt: TGTGCCAGTAGTTTAACAGGGGGCCCCCACAATGAGCAGTTCTTC
d_gene: -; v_gene: TRBV29-1; j_gene: TRBJ2-2; len: 14; abundance: -; CDR3aa: CSVRRTANTGELFF; CDR3nt: TGCAGCGTTCGTCGGACAGCTAACACCGGGGAGCTGTTTTTT
d_gene: -; v_gene: TRBV27; j_gene: TRBJ1-3; len: 13; abundance: -; CDR3aa: CASSGREGDTIYF; CDR3nt: TGTGCCAGCTCCGGCCGGGAGGGCGACACCATATATTTT
d_gene: -; v_gene: TRBV28; j_gene: TRBJ2-2; len: 13; abundance: -; CDR3aa: CASSRENTGELFF; CDR3nt: TGTGCCAGCAGTAGAGAGAACACCGGGGAGCTGTTTTTT
d_gene: -; v_gene: TRBV6-5; j_gene: TRBJ1-4; len: 13; abundance: -; CDR3aa: CASSRQGREKLFF; CDR3nt: TGTGCCAGCAGTCGCCAGGGTAGGGAAAAACTGTTTTTT
d_gene: TRBD1; v_gene: TRBV6-5; j_gene: TRBJ2-5; len: 15; abundance: -; CDR3aa: CASSYTTDRAETQYF; CDR3nt: TGTGCCAGCAGTTACACAACCGACAGGGCTGAGACCCAGTACTTC
d_gene: TRBD2; v_gene: TRBV7-9; j_gene: TRBJ2-7; len: 16; abundance: -; CDR3aa: CASSPPVAGAAYEQYF; CDR3nt: TGTGCCAGCAGCCCGCCGGTAGCGGGGGCGGCCTACGAGCAGTACTTC
d_gene: -; v_gene: TRBV5-6; j_gene: TRBJ2-1; len: 15; abundance: -; CDR3aa: CASSSSMRSYNEQFF; CDR3nt: TGTGCCAGCAGCTCATCAATGAGGTCCTACAATGAGCAGTTCTTC
d_gene: -; v_gene: TRBV7-2; j_gene: TRBJ1-1; len: 14; abundance: -; CDR3aa: CASSLGAGWTEAFF; CDR3nt: TGTGCCAGCAGCTTAGGGGCAGGGTGGACTGAAGCTTTCTTT
d_gene: -; v_gene: TRBV19; j_gene: TRBJ2-1; len: 17; abundance: -; CDR3aa: CASSMGVRRLRDNEQFF; CDR3nt: TGTGCCAGTAGTATGGGTGTCCGGAGGCTGCGGGACAATGAGCAGTTCTTC
d_gene: -; v_gene: TRBV6-5; j_gene: TRBJ1-5; len: 13; abundance: once; CDR3aa: CASSYSLDQPQHF; CDR3nt: TGTGCCAGCAGTTACTCGCTAGATCAGCCCCAGCATTTT
d_gene: TRBD2; v_gene: TRBV19; j_gene: TRBJ2-5; len: 15; abundance: few; CDR3aa: CASSKVAGGRETQYF; CDR3nt: TGTGCCAGTAGTAAGGTAGCGGGGGGGCGGGAGACCCAGTACTTC
d_gene: TRBD1; v_gene: TRBV19; j_gene: TRBJ1-2; len: 16; abundance: -; CDR3aa: CASTMGQGVLNYGYTF; CDR3nt: TGTGCCAGTACCATGGGACAGGGGGTCCTTAACTATGGCTACACCTTC
d_gene: TRBD1; v_gene: TRBV28; j_gene: TRBJ1-2; len: 13; abundance: -; CDR3aa: CASGTGEVVGYTF; CDR3nt: TGTGCCAGCGGAACAGGGGAAGTTGTGGGCTACACCTTC
d_gene: -; v_gene: TRBV7-2; j_gene: TRBJ2-5; len: 14; abundance: -; CDR3aa: CASSTGTQGETQYF; CDR3nt: TGTGCCAGCAGCACTGGGACTCAGGGAGAGACCCAGTACTTC
d_gene: TRBD1; v_gene: TRBV20-1; j_gene: TRBJ1-2; len: 11; abundance: -; CDR3aa: CSARTGYGYTF; CDR3nt: TGCAGTGCCAGGACAGGCTATGGCTACACCTTC